This T cell receptor beta chain stems from a study of T-cell memory formation after mild COVID-19. As for the study in general: The TCR clusters were mostly specific to one donor.

A single record per CDR3 protein comes from TCRdb applying MiXCR to the 5' RACE reads. The data hold some 270,000 distinct CDR3 sequences, with 15% observed a single time. CDR3 length equals 17 residues. The ends were cut back, 4 bases at V and 2 bases at J, with 18 bases in the middle. The germline gives CDR1 MNHEY, CDR2 SMNVEV (reference sequence). This clonotype was seen a few times. The chain is built from TRBV27 and TRBJ1-5, with D maybe TRBD1 (5 bases). The sequenced sample consisted of PBMCs or a T cell subset sorted from them (not recorded which). This clonotype was sampled from an adult woman who had mild COVID-19 (a few samples of this study predate the infection). Cell type and time point are not known. The CDR3 here is CASSSRQPSGGNQPQHF. CDR3 DNA sequence: TGTGCCAGCAGTTCCCGACAGCCTAGTGGTGGCAATCAGCCCCAGCATTTT.